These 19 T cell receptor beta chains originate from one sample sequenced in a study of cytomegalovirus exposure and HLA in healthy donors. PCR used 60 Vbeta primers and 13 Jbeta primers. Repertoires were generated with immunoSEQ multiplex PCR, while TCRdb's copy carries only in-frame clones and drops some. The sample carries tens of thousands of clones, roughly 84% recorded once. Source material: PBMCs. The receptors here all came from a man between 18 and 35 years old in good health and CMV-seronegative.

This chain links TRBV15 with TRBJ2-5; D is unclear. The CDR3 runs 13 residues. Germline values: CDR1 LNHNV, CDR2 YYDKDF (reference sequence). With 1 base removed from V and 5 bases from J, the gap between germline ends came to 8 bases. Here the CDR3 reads CATSRGPRETQYF. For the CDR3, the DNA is TGTGCCACCAGCAGAGGTCCTAGGGAGACCCAGTACTTC.

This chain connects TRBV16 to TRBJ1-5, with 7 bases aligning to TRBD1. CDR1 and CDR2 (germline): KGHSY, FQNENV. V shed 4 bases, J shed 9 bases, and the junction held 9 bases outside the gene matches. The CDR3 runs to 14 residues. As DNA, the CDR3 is TGTGCCAGCAGCCCAAGACAGGGCGGACGGCCCCAGCATTTT. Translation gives CASSPRQGGRPQHF.

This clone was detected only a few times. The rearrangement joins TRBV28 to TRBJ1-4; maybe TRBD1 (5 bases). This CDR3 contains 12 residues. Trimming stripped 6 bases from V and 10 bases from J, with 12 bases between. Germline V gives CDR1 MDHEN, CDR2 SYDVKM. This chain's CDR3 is CASSVDRGKLFF. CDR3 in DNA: TGTGCCAGCAGCGTTGACAGAGGAAAACTGTTTTTT.

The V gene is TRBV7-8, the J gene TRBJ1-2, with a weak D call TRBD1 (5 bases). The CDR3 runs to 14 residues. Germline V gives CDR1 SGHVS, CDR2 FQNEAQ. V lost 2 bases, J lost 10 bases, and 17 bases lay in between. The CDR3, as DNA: TGTGCCAGCAGCTTAATCCGATTGGGGCCAAACTACACCTTC. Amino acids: CASSLIRLGPNYTF.

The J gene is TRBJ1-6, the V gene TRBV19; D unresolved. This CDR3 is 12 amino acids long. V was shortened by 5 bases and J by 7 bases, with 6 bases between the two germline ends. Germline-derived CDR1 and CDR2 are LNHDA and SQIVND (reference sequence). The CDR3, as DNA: TGTGCCAGTAGTGTCAGGAATTCACCCCTCCACTTT. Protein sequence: CASSVRNSPLHF.

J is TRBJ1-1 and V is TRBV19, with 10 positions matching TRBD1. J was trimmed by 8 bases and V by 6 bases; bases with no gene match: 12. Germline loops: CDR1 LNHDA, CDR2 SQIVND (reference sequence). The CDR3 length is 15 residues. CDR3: CASRFRGQGRAEAFF. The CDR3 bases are TGTGCCAGTAGATTTCGGGGACAGGGGAGGGCAGAAGCTTTCTTT.

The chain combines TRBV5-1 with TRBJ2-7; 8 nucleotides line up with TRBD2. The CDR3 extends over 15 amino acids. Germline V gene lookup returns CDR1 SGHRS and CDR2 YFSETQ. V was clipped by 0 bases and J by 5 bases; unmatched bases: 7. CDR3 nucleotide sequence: TGCGCCAGCAGCTTGGCGGGAGGGCGGGCTAACGAGCAGTACTTC. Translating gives CASSLAGGRANEQYF.

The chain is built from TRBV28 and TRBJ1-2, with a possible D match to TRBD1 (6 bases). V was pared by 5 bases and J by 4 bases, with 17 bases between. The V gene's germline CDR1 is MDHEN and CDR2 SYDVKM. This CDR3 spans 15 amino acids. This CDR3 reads CASSTTWTDLYGYTF. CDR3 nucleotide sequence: TGTGCCAGCAGTACGACCTGGACAGACCTCTATGGCTACACCTTC.

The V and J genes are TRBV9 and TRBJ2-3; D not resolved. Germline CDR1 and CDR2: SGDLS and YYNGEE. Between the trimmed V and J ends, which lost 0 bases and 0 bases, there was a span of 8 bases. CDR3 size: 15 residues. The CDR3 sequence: CASSVGQPSTDTQYF. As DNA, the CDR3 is TGTGCCAGCAGCGTAGGGCAACCCAGCACAGATACGCAGTATTTT.

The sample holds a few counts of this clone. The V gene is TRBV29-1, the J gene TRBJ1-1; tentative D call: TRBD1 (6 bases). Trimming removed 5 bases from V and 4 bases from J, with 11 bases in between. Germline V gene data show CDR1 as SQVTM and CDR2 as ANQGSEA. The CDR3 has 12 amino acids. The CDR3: CSVTGRGTEAFF. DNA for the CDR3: TGCAGCGTTACAGGGCGCGGCACTGAAGCTTTCTTT.

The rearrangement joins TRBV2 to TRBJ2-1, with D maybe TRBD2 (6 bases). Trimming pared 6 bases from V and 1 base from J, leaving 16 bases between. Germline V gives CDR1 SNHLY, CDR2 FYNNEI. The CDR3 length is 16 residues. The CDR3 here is CASSLVGLASYNEQFF. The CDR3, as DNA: TGTGCCAGCAGCCTTGTGGGGCTAGCGTCCTACAATGAGCAGTTCTTC. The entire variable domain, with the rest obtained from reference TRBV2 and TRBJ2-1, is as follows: EPEVTQTPSHQVTQMGQEVILRCVPISNHLYFYWYRQILGQKVEFLVSFYNNEISEKSEIFDDQFSVERPDGSNFTLKIRSTKLEDSAMYFCASSLVGLASYNEQFFGPGTRLTVL.

CDR3 residues: CASPPDPDRGTVQPQHF. In nucleotides, the CDR3 is TGTGCCAGCCCGCCTGACCCGGACAGGGGAACGGTTCAGCCCCAGCATTTT. The chain carries TRBV27 and TRBJ1-5; 9 positions agree with TRBD1. Germline assignment: CDR1 MNHEY and CDR2 SMNVEV (reference sequence). There are 17 residues in the CDR3. Losses at the gene ends were 8 bases for V and 6 bases for J; bases not matched to a gene: 17.

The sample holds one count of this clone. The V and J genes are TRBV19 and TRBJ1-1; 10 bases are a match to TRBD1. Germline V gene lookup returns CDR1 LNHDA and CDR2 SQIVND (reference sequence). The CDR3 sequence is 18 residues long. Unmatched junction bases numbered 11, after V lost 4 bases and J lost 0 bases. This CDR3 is CASSSRQGAGIMNTEAFF. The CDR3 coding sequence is TGTGCCAGTAGTAGCAGACAGGGGGCGGGGATAATGAACACTGAAGCTTTCTTT.

The CDR3 region is CASSVVPTGGGYGYTF. DNA for the CDR3: TGTGCCAGCAGCGTAGTGCCCACAGGGGGAGGGTATGGCTACACCTTC. The rearrangement uses TRBV9 and TRBJ1-2; TRBD1 agrees at 8 bases. The CDR3 spans 16 residues. V lost 0 bases to trimming and J lost 5 bases; unmatched junction nucleotides: 9. Germline loops: CDR1 SGDLS, CDR2 YYNGEE.

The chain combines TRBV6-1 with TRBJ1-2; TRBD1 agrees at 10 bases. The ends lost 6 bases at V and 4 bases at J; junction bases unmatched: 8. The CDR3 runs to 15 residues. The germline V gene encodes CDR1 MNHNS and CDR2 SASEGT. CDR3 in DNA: TGTGCCAGCAGACCGGAGACAGGGGGCGGCTATGGCTACACCTTC. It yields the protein CASRPETGGGYGYTF.

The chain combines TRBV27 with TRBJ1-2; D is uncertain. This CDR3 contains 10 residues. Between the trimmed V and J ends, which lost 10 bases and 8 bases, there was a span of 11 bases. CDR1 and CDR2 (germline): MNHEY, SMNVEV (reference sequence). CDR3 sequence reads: CANEPGGYTF. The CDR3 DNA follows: TGTGCCAACGAACCGGGGGGCTACACCTTC.

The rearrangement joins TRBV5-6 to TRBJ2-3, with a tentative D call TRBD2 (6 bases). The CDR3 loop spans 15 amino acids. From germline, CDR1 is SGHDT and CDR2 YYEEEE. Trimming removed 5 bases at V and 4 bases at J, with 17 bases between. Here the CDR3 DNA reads TGTGCCAGCAGTTGGAGGGCCTCAGGAGCAGATACGCAGTATTTT. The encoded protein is CASSWRASGADTQYF.

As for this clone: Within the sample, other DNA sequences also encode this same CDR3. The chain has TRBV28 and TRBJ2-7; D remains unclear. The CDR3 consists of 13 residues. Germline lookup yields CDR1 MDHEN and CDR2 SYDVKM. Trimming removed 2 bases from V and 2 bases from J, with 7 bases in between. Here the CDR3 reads CASSLPSPYEQYF. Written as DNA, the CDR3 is TGTGCCAGCAGTTTACCGAGTCCCTACGAGCAGTACTTC. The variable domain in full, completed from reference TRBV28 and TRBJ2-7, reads DVKVTQSSRYLVKRTGEKVFLECVQDMDHENMFWYRQDPGLGLRLIYFSYDVKMKEKGDIPEGYSVSREKKERFSLILESASTNQTSMYLCASSLPSPYEQYFGPGTRLTVT.

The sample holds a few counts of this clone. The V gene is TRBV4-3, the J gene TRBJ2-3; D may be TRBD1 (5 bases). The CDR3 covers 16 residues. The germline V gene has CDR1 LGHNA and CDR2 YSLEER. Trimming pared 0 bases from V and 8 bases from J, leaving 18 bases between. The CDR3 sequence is CASSQESGLTGTTQYF. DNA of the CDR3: TGCGCCAGCAGCCAAGAATCCGGCCTTACAGGAACTACGCAGTATTTT.